The entry below describes one TCR beta chain. Antigen unknown. The data belong to a study of CD8 T cells in ankylosing spondylitis. Broader study findings: What seemed typical of ankylosing spondylitis blood was a TCR beta motif built from eight highly homologous variants.

The CDR3 consists of 14 residues. Germline values: CDR1 LGHDT, CDR2 YNNKEL (reference sequence). V was clipped by 3 bases and J by 6 bases, with 11 bases between them. A single record per CDR3 protein comes from TCRdb applying MiXCR to the 5' RACE reads. Counted here are roughly 370,000 distinct CDR3 sequences, 20% to 25% occurring once; the ten biggest clones make up about 15%. The chain uses TRBV3-1 and TRBJ2-2, with a tentative D call TRBD2 (5 bases). Sequenced material: blood, either unsorted or a sorted T cell fraction (not recorded which). The TCR comes from a male donor with ankylosing spondylitis. The CDR3 nucleotides are TGTGCCAGCAGCCAGGAAGCTAGCCCCGGGGAGCTGTTTTTT. This translates into CASSQEASPGELFF.